Presented here are 14 T cell receptor beta chains from one specimen sequenced in a study of circulating CD8 cells and anti-PD-1 response in melanoma. TCR libraries were prepared from roughly 14 ng of total RNA with the QIAseq Immune Repertoire TCR panel. TCRdb passed the reads through MiXCR, listing each CDR3 protein once. The sample has about 320 distinct CDR3 sequences; roughly 11% are singletons. Four subsets defined by PD-1 and/or TIGIT were sorted from live CD3+CD8+TCRalphabeta+ cells. The sample consisted of CD8+ T cells from PBMCs, taken at baseline or after one month of anti-PD-1 therapy (not recorded which). The source is a human donor with melanoma.

This clonotype rates as large. The chain uses TRBV19 and TRBJ2-1; D uncertain. The CDR3 covers 14 residues. The V and J ends lost 7 bases and 5 bases respectively, with 15 bases between them. The V gene's germline CDR1 is LNHDA and CDR2 SQIVND (reference sequence). The DNA for the CDR3 is TGTGCCAGTACCGAGCGACATGATGACAATGAGCAGTTCTTC. This codes for CASTERHDDNEQFF.

This clonotype rates as large. The chain has TRBV20-1 and TRBJ2-4, with no clear D. This CDR3 contains 15 residues. Germline V gives CDR1 DFQATT, CDR2 SNEGSKA (reference sequence). The V and J ends lost 5 bases and 6 bases respectively, with 20 bases between them. The DNA for the CDR3 is TGCAGTGCTCCCTCCCTAAGGGAAATAGTAAACATTCAGTACTTC. This sequence encodes CSAPSLREIVNIQYF.

This clonotype is judged large (0.1 to 1%). The chain recombines TRBV28 with TRBJ2-7; 9 bases line up with TRBD1. J was trimmed by 5 bases and V by 5 bases; bases with no gene match: 7. CDR1 is MDHEN, CDR2 SYDVKM, per germline. This CDR3 comprises 14 residues. The CDR3 DNA reads as TGTGCCAGCAGTCTCCCCGGGACAGGGAACGAGCAGTACTTC. It encodes CASSLPGTGNEQYF.

This clonotype came up a few times. This likely reflects a read error, since a far larger clone is one base away. The genes are TRBV2 and TRBJ2-7; unclear D gene. CDR3 length: 12 amino acids. V gave up 5 bases and J gave up 7 bases, with 12 bases separating them. Germline V lookup: CDR1 SNHLY, CDR2 FYNNEI. In DNA, the CDR3 is TGTGCCAGCAGTTGGGATGACAATGAGCAGTACTTC. Residues: CASSWDDNEQYF.

Relative to its sample, this clonotype is large. This sequence joins TRBV19 and TRBJ1-2; no clear D gene. The CDR3 loop spans 12 amino acids. The V gene lost 3 bases and the J gene lost 6 bases, with 8 bases spanning the gap. The germline CDR1 and CDR2 sequences are LNHDA and SQIVND (reference sequence). CDR3 nucleotides: TGTGCCAGTAGTATCAGCGCTAATGGCTACACCTTC. It specifies CASSISANGYTF.

This chain connects TRBV28 to TRBJ2-7, with 9 nucleotides matching TRBD1. CDR1 is MDHEN and CDR2 is SYDVKM in the germline V gene. The CDR3 contains 15 residues. V was pared by 4 bases and J by 3 bases, with 7 bases of the junction left unmatched. The CDR3 reads CASSYGAGQGYEQYF. CDR3 bases: TGTGCCAGCAGTTACGGCGCGGGACAGGGCTACGAGCAGTACTTC.

Judged by abundance, this clonotype is large. The chain joins TRBV28 to TRBJ2-2; D is possibly TRBD1 (6 bases). Germline V gene lookup returns CDR1 MDHEN and CDR2 SYDVKM. The CDR3 totals 13 residues. Deletions cut 6 bases from V and 7 bases from J, with 12 bases between. As DNA, the CDR3 is TGTGCCAGCAGGGAATCAGGGGTCGGGGAGCTGTTTTTT. As protein: CASRESGVGELFF.

This clonotype appeared a few times. The chain employs TRBV11-2 and TRBJ2-2; D remains ambiguous. This CDR3 spans 11 amino acids. The ends were cut back, 4 bases at V and 3 bases at J, with 0 bases in the middle. Germline CDR1 and CDR2: SGHAT and FQNNGV. The CDR3 coding sequence is TGTGCCAGCAGCTACACCGGGGAGCTGTTTTTT. Encoded protein: CASSYTGELFF.

This clonotype counts as large. The rearrangement links TRBV7-8 to TRBJ2-1, with 10 bases that match TRBD2. Germline-derived CDR1 and CDR2 are SGHVS and FQNEAQ. The trim removed 2 bases at V and 7 bases at J, leaving 5 bases unmatched. This CDR3 comprises 15 residues. CDR3 nucleotides: TGTGCCAGCAGCTTACAGCGGGGGGGCCGAAATGAGCAGTTCTTC. As protein: CASSLQRGGRNEQFF. The full variable domain, completed using reference TRBV7-8 and TRBJ2-1, is GAGVSQSPRYKVAKRGQDVALRCDPISGHVSLFWYQQALGQGPEFLTYFQNEAQLDKSGLPSDRFFAERPEGSVSTLKIQRTQQEDSAVYLCASSLQRGGRNEQFFGPGTRLTVL.

Judged by abundance, this clonotype is medium-sized. The gene calls are TRBV20-1 and TRBJ1-1; D remains unclear. V lost 5 bases and J 10 bases, leaving 17 bases between the germline ends. The CDR3 has 12 amino acids. CDR1 is DFQATT and CDR2 is SNEGSKA in the germline V gene (reference sequence). The chain's CDR3 is CSAPDPDRRAFF. The CDR3 region has the DNA TGCAGTGCTCCCGACCCCGACCGGCGAGCTTTCTTT.

This clonotype is categorized as large. The chain couples TRBV28 to TRBJ1-6; D is unclear. Germline CDR1 is MDHEN and CDR2 is SYDVKM. This CDR3 contains 13 residues. The CDR3 loop reads CAVFRSGNSPLHF. As DNA, the CDR3 is TGTGCAGTATTCAGGAGCGGTAATTCACCCCTCCACTTT.

This clonotype is large (0.1 to 1%) within its sample. This chain uses TRBV11-2 with TRBJ1-1, with D hard to call. The V gene lost 1 base and the J gene lost 1 base, with 10 bases spanning the gap. CDR1 is SGHAT, CDR2 FQNNGV, per germline. The CDR3 consists of 15 residues. The CDR3 DNA is TGTGCCAGCAGCTTAGCTGTAGGTCCGAACACTGAAGCTTTCTTT. Translated, it gives CASSLAVGPNTEAFF.

This clonotype is classed as medium-sized. The V call is TRBV20-1, the J call TRBJ2-1, with 8 bases matching TRBD2. The trim removed 3 bases at V and 6 bases at J, leaving 10 bases unmatched. CDR1 and CDR2 from the germline V gene are DFQATT and SNEGSKA (reference sequence). This CDR3 has 15 amino acids. CDR3 bases: TGCAGTGCTAGGCTTCGGGAGGGCCTAAGCAATGAGCAGTTCTTC. It yields the protein CSARLREGLSNEQFF.

By share, this clonotype ranks as large (0.1 to 1%). The chain recombines TRBV23-1 with TRBJ2-1; D unresolved. TRBV23-1 is identified as an open reading frame with a role that is uncertain. Between the trimmed V and J ends, which lost 5 bases and 7 bases, there was a span of 21 bases. This CDR3 contains 16 residues. CDR3 region: CASSSKGLSWSNEQFF. CDR3 DNA sequence: TGCGCCAGCAGTTCCAAAGGCCTGTCGTGGTCAAATGAGCAGTTCTTC.